The 26 T cell receptor beta chains presented below share a single source sample, sequenced in a study of breast tumors, draining lymph nodes, adjacent tissues. Axillary draining lymph nodes of breast cancer patients supplied the node samples. One entry per CDR3 protein, called by TCRdb with MiXCR from the multiplex PCR reads. The sample yields under 250,000 distinct CDR3 sequences, about 32% seen once. The material sequenced was axillary lymph node tissue. These receptors were collected from a female donor with breast cancer. Some clones in this sample may be carry-over from other donors' samples.

The chain carries TRBV10-1 and TRBJ2-7, with a weak D call TRBD2 (6 bases). Germline V gene sequence: CDR1 WNHNN, CDR2 SYGVQD (reference sequence). With 10 bases removed from V and 4 bases from J, the gap between germline ends came to 20 bases. The CDR3 is made up of 14 amino acids. The chain's CDR3 is CATRREQVPYEQYF. Here the CDR3 DNA reads TGCGCCACCCGCCGGGAGCAGGTTCCGTACGAGCAGTACTTC.

In this sample, this clonotype turned up many times. CDR3 in amino acids: CASSQGGRTYNEQFF. The DNA for the CDR3 is TGTGCCAGCAGCCAAGGGGGGAGAACGTACAATGAGCAGTTCTTC. This chain joins TRBV3-1 and TRBJ2-1; D may correspond to TRBD1 or TRBD2 (5 bases each). The germline V gene has CDR1 LGHDT and CDR2 YNNKEL (reference sequence). This CDR3 has 15 amino acids. Deletions cut 1 base from V and 4 bases from J, with 11 bases between.

This clonotype was seen a handful of times. The chain combines TRBV5-8 with TRBJ2-7; 9 bases are a match to TRBD1. Unmatched junction bases numbered 5, after V lost 4 bases and J lost 3 bases. This CDR3 spans 14 amino acids. The germline CDR1 and CDR2 sequences are SGHTS and YDEGEE. In DNA, the CDR3 is TGTGCCAGCAGCAGGACAGGGGCCGTCTACGAGCAGTACTTC. It encodes CASSRTGAVYEQYF.

This clonotype came up many times. CDR3 DNA: TGTGCCAGCAGCTTAGGCCTGGGTCAGCCCCAGCATTTT. It codes for CASSLGLGQPQHF. The V and J genes are TRBV11-2 and TRBJ1-5; D is ambiguous. The CDR3 totals 13 residues. Germline loops: CDR1 SGHAT, CDR2 FQNNGV. Trimming removed 1 base at V and 6 bases at J, with 7 bases between.

This clonotype was counted many times. The chain employs TRBV20-1 and TRBJ2-1; a possible D gene is TRBD2 (5 bases). This CDR3 spans 14 amino acids. V lost 0 bases and J 7 bases, leaving 13 bases between the germline ends. Per germline, CDR1 DFQATT and CDR2 SNEGSKA (reference sequence). CDR3 DNA sequence: TGCAGTGCTAGAGATCGCAGCGGAACTAATGAGCAGTTCTTC. It codes for CSARDRSGTNEQFF.

Regarding this clonotype: Being one base from a much bigger clone, this may be a read error. The rearrangement joins TRBV20-1 to TRBJ2-1; 7 bases align to TRBD2. The CDR3 sequence is 17 residues long. Per germline, CDR1 DFQATT and CDR2 SNEGSKA (reference sequence). The CDR3 DNA reads TGCAGTGCTGGAGATCCGGCGTCGGGGGGCTCCTACAATGAGCAGTTCTTC. Its translation is CSAGDPASGGSYNEQFF.

This clonotype was seen ten or more times. The chain is built from TRBV20-1 and TRBJ1-4; D call uncertain. From germline, CDR1 is DFQATT and CDR2 SNEGSKA (reference sequence). Deletions cut 6 bases from V and 0 bases from J, with 8 bases between. This CDR3 spans 13 amino acids. DNA for the CDR3: TGCAGTGCCAATCGGGCAACTAATGAAAAACTGTTTTTT. Amino acid sequence: CSANRATNEKLFF.

The chain couples TRBV7-2 to TRBJ2-3; 7 bases are a match to TRBD2. Per the germline V gene, CDR1 is SGHTA and CDR2 is FQGNSA. The CDR3 is made up of 15 amino acids. Losses at the gene ends were 4 bases for V and 9 bases for J; bases not matched to a gene: 13. The CDR3 here is CASSSTGTNSNTQYF. The CDR3 nucleotides read TGTGCCAGCAGCTCTACCGGGACTAACTCGAACACGCAGTATTTT.

This chain uses TRBV11-2 with TRBJ1-5, with a weak D call TRBD1 (5 bases). The length of the CDR3 is 14 residues. Trimming cost V 4 bases and J 6 bases, with 13 bases left between them. Germline V gene sequence: CDR1 SGHAT, CDR2 FQNNGV. The CDR3 reads CASSYSGAGQPQHF. CDR3 DNA: TGTGCCAGCAGCTATAGCGGGGCGGGTCAGCCCCAGCATTTT.

At least ten counts were recorded for this clonotype. The rearrangement joins TRBV20-1 to TRBJ2-1; 13 bases are shared with TRBD2. This CDR3 has 13 amino acids. The V segment lost 7 bases and the J segment 4 bases; nucleotides outside the gene matches: 1. Germline CDR1 reads DFQATT; CDR2 reads SNEGSKA (reference sequence). CDR3 sequence: CSGTSGRYNEQFF. The CDR3 bases are TGCAGTGGGACTAGCGGGAGATACAATGAGCAGTTCTTC.

J is TRBJ2-5 and V is TRBV24-1; D may correspond to TRBD1 or TRBD2 (5 bases each). The CDR3 is 12 amino acids. Germline V gene data show CDR1 as KGHDR and CDR2 as SFDVKD. Trimming stripped 5 bases from V and 7 bases from J, with 10 bases between. CDR3 region: CATSVTRGTQYF. The CDR3 region has the DNA TGTGCCACCAGTGTCACGAGGGGGACCCAGTACTTC.

This clonotype has a count of ten or more. The V gene is TRBV28, the J gene TRBJ2-7; weak D call: TRBD2 (5 bases). Trimming removed 6 bases from V and 3 bases from J, with 12 bases in between. Looked up from germline, CDR1 is MDHEN and CDR2 is SYDVKM. The CDR3 length is 13 residues. The CDR3 protein is CASRTPGVYEQYF. In DNA, the CDR3 is TGTGCCAGCAGAACCCCCGGGGTCTACGAGCAGTACTTC. Supplemented by reference TRBV28 and TRBJ2-7, the full variable domain reads DVKVTQSSRYLVKRTGEKVFLECVQDMDHENMFWYRQDPGLGLRLIYFSYDVKMKEKGDIPEGYSVSREKKERFSLILESASTNQTSMYLCASRTPGVYEQYFGPGTRLTVT.

This clonotype was counted between two and nine times. The chain combines TRBV11-2 with TRBJ2-7; perhaps TRBD2 as D (6 bases). This CDR3 comprises 15 residues. The V and J ends lost 3 bases and 2 bases respectively, with 14 bases between them. Germline V gene data show CDR1 as SGHAT and CDR2 as FQNNGV. CDR3 protein: CASSLLTGAPYEQYF. In DNA, the CDR3 is TGTGCCAGCAGCTTGTTAACGGGAGCCCCCTACGAGCAGTACTTC. Full variable domain (rest looked up from reference TRBV11-2 and TRBJ2-7): EAGVAQSPRYKIIEKRQSVAFWCNPISGHATLYWYQQILGQGPKLLIQFQNNGVVDDSQLPKDRFSAERLKGVDSTLKIQPAKLEDSAVYLCASSLLTGAPYEQYFGPGTRLTVT.

The gene calls are TRBV29-1 and TRBJ2-1; 8 bases are a match to TRBD2. Looked up from germline, CDR1 is SQVTM and CDR2 is ANQGSEA. The CDR3 loop spans 13 amino acids. The junction had 8 bases not matched to a gene; V was cut back by 8 bases and J by 5 bases. Here the CDR3 reads CSLLADGDNEQFF. CDR3 coding DNA: TGCAGCTTACTAGCGGATGGGGACAATGAGCAGTTCTTC.

With regard to this clonotype: The junction and the germline gene differ at one end; a read error may be behind it. The chain carries TRBV12-3 or TRBV12-4 and TRBJ2-2; D is ambiguous. This CDR3 comprises 14 residues. The CDR3 coding sequence is TGTGCCAGCAGTTTCCTGCGGAACGCCGGGGAGCTGTTTTTT. It is translated as CASSFLRNAGELFF.

This clonotype came up once. This may stem from a read error, because a much larger clone lies one nucleotide away. V usage is TRBV18 and J usage is TRBJ2-5; a weak D match, TRBD1 (6 bases). CDR3 length: 15 residues. Per the germline V gene, CDR1 is KGHSH and CDR2 is LQKENI. CDR3: CASSPGQSLVWTRYF. The DNA for the CDR3 is TGTGCCAGCTCACCCGGACAGTCCCTAGTTTGGACCCGGTACTTC.

This clonotype was counted between two and nine times. The chain joins TRBV7-3 to TRBJ1-1; 8 bases align to TRBD1. J was trimmed by 1 base and V by 5 bases; bases with no gene match: 3. Germline V gives CDR1 SGHTA, CDR2 FQGTGA. The CDR3 runs 14 residues. For the CDR3, the DNA is TGTGCCAGCAGCCAGGGACAGGCGAACACTGAAGCTTTCTTT. This encodes CASSQGQANTEAFF.

This clonotype has at least ten counts. This chain uses TRBV19 with TRBJ2-1; unclear D gene. The V gene lost 8 bases and the J gene lost 0 bases, with 14 bases spanning the gap. The CDR3 covers 15 residues. Germline CDR1 and CDR2: LNHDA and SQIVND (reference sequence). CDR3 sequence reads: CASAQDVSSYNEQFF. The CDR3 nucleotides read TGTGCCAGTGCCCAAGATGTAAGCTCCTACAATGAGCAGTTCTTC. Based on the CDR3 plus reference TRBV19 and TRBJ2-1, the full variable domain is DGGITQSPKYLFRKEGQNVTLSCEQNLNHDAMYWYRQDPGQGLRLIYYSQIVNDFQKGDIAEGYSVSREKKESFPLTVTSAQKNPTAFYLCASAQDVSSYNEQFFGPGTRLTVL.

The genes are TRBV7-2 and TRBJ1-6; D is unresolved. Trimming shortened V by 5 bases and J by 11 bases, and 25 bases separated the two germline ends. CDR1 SGHTA and CDR2 FQGNSA come from the germline V gene. This CDR3 spans 17 amino acids. The CDR3 loop reads CASSPKAISGISTPLHF. The CDR3 nucleotides are TGTGCCAGCAGCCCCAAGGCTATCTCTGGTATCAGTACACCCCTCCACTTT.

Points on this clonotype: This sequence may be a read error, since a much larger clone differs from it by one base. J is TRBJ2-3 and V is TRBV5-4, with 7 bases matching TRBD2. CDR3 length: 15 amino acids. After removal of 5 bases from V and 6 bases from J, the junction contained 12 bases not matched to a gene. The germline CDR1 and CDR2 sequences are SGHNT and YYREEE (reference sequence). CDR3 protein: CASSPGTTGIDTQYF. The CDR3 bases are TGTGCCAGCAGTCCCGGGACTACCGGAATCGATACGCAGTATTTT.

Ten or more counts support this clonotype. The V call is TRBV3-1, the J call TRBJ2-1, with D possibly being TRBD2 (5 bases). Deletions cut 7 bases from V and 8 bases from J, with 21 bases between. The CDR3 has 15 amino acids. From germline, CDR1 is LGHDT and CDR2 YNNKEL (reference sequence). The CDR3: CASTRRLAGEHEQFF. CDR3 nucleotide sequence: TGTGCCAGCACCAGACGGCTAGCCGGGGAGCATGAGCAGTTCTTC.

There are many counts of this clonotype. The V and J genes are TRBV12-3 or TRBV12-4 and TRBJ2-7; possible D gene TRBD1, 6 bases. The CDR3 totals 15 residues. V was pared by 3 bases and J by 4 bases, with 16 bases between. CDR3 amino acids: CASSFDPGTSYEQYF. The CDR3 DNA sequence: TGTGCCAGCAGTTTCGACCCCGGGACAAGTTACGAGCAGTACTTC.

This clonotype showed up many times. The chain carries TRBV12-3 or TRBV12-4 and TRBJ2-7, with 9 bases matching TRBD1. The CDR3 runs 14 residues. The V and J ends lost 6 bases and 4 bases, in that order; junction bases with no gene match: 7. The CDR3 nucleotides are TGTGCCAGCAGGGCCGGGACAGGGAATTACGAGCAGTACTTC. Encoded protein: CASRAGTGNYEQYF.

The V gene is TRBV20-1, the J gene TRBJ2-4; 9 positions match TRBD2. After removal of 1 base from V and 0 bases from J, the junction contained 13 bases not matched to a gene. CDR1 and CDR2 from the germline V gene are DFQATT and SNEGSKA (reference sequence). This CDR3 spans 19 amino acids. In DNA form, the CDR3 reads TGCAGTGCTAGAGGGGGGGGCGGGAGGGGCAAACTAGCCAAAAACATTCAGTACTTC. Its protein product is CSARGGGGRGKLAKNIQYF.

V and J are TRBV15 and TRBJ1-5, with 8 bases that match TRBD1. Germline CDR1 is LNHNV and CDR2 is YYDKDF (reference sequence). V dropped 3 bases and J dropped 9; count of bases not matched to a gene: 7. The CDR3 sequence is 14 residues long. The CDR3 DNA is TGTGCCACCAGCAGGGAGGCACAGGGGGGGCCCCAGCATTTT. Translation: CATSREAQGGPQHF.

As for this clonotype: This may arise from a read error, as a much more abundant clone is one base away. The J gene is TRBJ2-1, the V gene TRBV6-1; tentative D call: TRBD2 (7 bases). This CDR3 has 15 amino acids. V gave up 5 bases and J gave up 4 bases, with 15 bases separating them. Germline loops: CDR1 MNHNS, CDR2 SASEGT. The CDR3, as DNA: TGTGCCAGCAGTCGGTGGGGGGGGCAATACAATGAGCAGTTCTTC. Its translation is CASSRWGGQYNEQFF.